Described below is a single T cell receptor (beta chain) sequence and its context. The antigen is unknown. This sample stems from a study of cytomegalovirus exposure and HLA in healthy donors. Study information: Most genotyped donors, roughly 80% of about 400, had Caucasian-associated genetic ancestry. General study findings and limits: There were some public TCRs occurring in many donors, but most TCR sequences were rare.

The PCR ran on 60 Vbeta and 13 Jbeta primers. In the original processing: It was a later analysis that counted around 85 million unique TCR beta chains, of which around 11 million were shared. Clones were read by immunoSEQ multiplex PCR, and TCRdb kept only the in-frame ones, dropping some. Clonal size and the V and J genes are those of that table, whereas D and trimming came from the DNA. Of over 120,000 clones in the sample, around 80% were seen once. Nominally healthy donors provided the samples, though records likely missed some immune exposures. The origin of this receptor is a woman in her 30s in good health and CMV-seronegative. Sequenced input: PBMCs.

This CDR3 is CASSQAPNREIYGYTF. CDR3 nucleotide sequence: TGTGCCAGCAGCCAAGCACCCAACAGGGAAATCTATGGCTACACCTTC. The chain carries TRBV4-2 and TRBJ1-2, with a tentative D call TRBD1 (6 bases). CDR1 and CDR2 from the germline V gene are LGHNA and YNFKEQ. With 1 base removed from V and 4 bases from J, the gap between germline ends came to 16 bases. The CDR3 extends over 16 amino acids.